These 29 T cell receptor beta chains share one sample of origin, sequenced in a study of shared clonotypes between healthy human individuals. TCRdb's copy holds only in-frame clones and misses some; the assay was immunoSEQ multiplex PCR. The sample has over a million clones; around 74% are singletons. Sequencing was carried out using memory CD4+ T cells sorted from blood. Subset defined: CD45RA-negative fraction. All receptors come from a man between 18 and 35 years old in good health.

In its sample, this clone was seen a few times. This chain links TRBV7-2 with TRBJ2-7; unclear D gene. V was clipped by 6 bases and J by 4 bases, with 16 bases between them. The CDR3 consists of 14 residues. Germline lookup yields CDR1 SGHTA and CDR2 FQGNSA. DNA of the CDR3: TGTGCCAGCAGGCTTCACGGCGGACGTTACGAGCAGTACTTC. This encodes CASRLHGGRYEQYF.

The chain combines TRBV4-1 with TRBJ2-2; TRBD1 matches 8 bases. Trimming cost V 4 bases and J 6 bases; bases outside gene matches: 4. Germline values: CDR1 MGHRA, CDR2 YSYEKL. The CDR3 has 14 residues. DNA for the CDR3: TGCGCCAGCAGCCCGAGACAGGGGTCCGGGGAGCTGTTTTTT. Residues: CASSPRQGSGELFF.

This chain joins TRBV2 and TRBJ1-4; TRBD1 matches 7 bases. Germline assignment: CDR1 SNHLY and CDR2 FYNNEI. V gave up 5 bases and J gave up 4 bases; unmatched junction bases: 7. CDR3 size: 15 residues. Written as DNA, the CDR3 is TGTGCCAGCAGTCCTAGACAGGGCCGTAATGAAAAACTGTTTTTT. This gives the protein CASSPRQGRNEKLFF.

The chain combines TRBV19 with TRBJ2-3, with TRBD1 identical over 8 bases. The ends lost 3 bases at V and 1 base at J; junction bases unmatched: 6. Germline CDR1 reads LNHDA; CDR2 reads SQIVND (reference sequence). The CDR3 consists of 16 residues. CDR3 protein: CASSIYRGVGTDTQYF. The CDR3 DNA sequence: TGTGCCAGTAGTATCTACAGGGGGGTTGGCACAGATACGCAGTATTTT.

The CDR3: CASSKDRDYGYTF. The CDR3 DNA reads TGTGCCAGCAGTAAAGACAGAGATTATGGCTACACCTTC. The chain joins TRBV28 to TRBJ1-2; possible D gene TRBD1, 5 bases. Germline-derived CDR1 and CDR2 are MDHEN and SYDVKM. Trimming took 5 bases from V and 5 from J, leaving 12 bases between them. CDR3 length equals 13 residues.

A few counts support this clone. The chain links TRBV28 to TRBJ1-5; D remains unclear. Germline V lookup: CDR1 MDHEN, CDR2 SYDVKM. There are 14 residues in the CDR3. The ends were cut back, 5 bases at V and 7 bases at J, with 15 bases in the middle. The CDR3 nucleotides are TGTGCCAGCAGTACCCCAGGTAATTGGCAGCCCCAGCATTTT. The encoded protein is CASSTPGNWQPQHF.

In regard to this clone: In the same sample, other DNA sequences code for this CDR3. The V gene is TRBV6-6, the J gene TRBJ2-5, with 7 bases lining up with TRBD2. This CDR3 has 12 residues. Germline CDR1 MNHNY, CDR2 SVGAGI (reference sequence). With 6 bases clipped from V and 2 bases from J, the junction kept 0 bases outside the gene matches. CDR3 in DNA: TGTGCCAGCAGGGGGGGGCAAGAGACCCAGTACTTC. It translates to CASRGGQETQYF.

Only a few counts were recorded for this clone. This rearrangement joins TRBV10-3 to TRBJ2-1; 7 nucleotides align to TRBD1. The CDR3 totals 12 residues. Germline V lookup: CDR1 ENHRY, CDR2 SYGVKD. V was clipped by 3 bases and J by 15 bases; unmatched bases: 8. The CDR3 region has the DNA TGTGCCATCAGTGACGACAGGGTCGAAGGGTTCTTC. Amino acid sequence: CAISDDRVEGFF.

The chain combines TRBV18 with TRBJ2-7; 9 bases fit TRBD1. CDR3 length: 15 residues. J was trimmed by 2 bases and V by 6 bases; bases with no gene match: 8. The germline CDR1 and CDR2 sequences are KGHSH and LQKENI. The chain's CDR3 is CASSNSDRGPYEQYF. The CDR3 nucleotides read TGTGCCAGCTCGAACTCGGACAGGGGACCCTACGAGCAGTACTTC. The whole variable domain, filled in from reference TRBV18 and TRBJ2-7, reads NAGVMQNPRHLVRRRGQEARLRCSPMKGHSHVYWYRQLPEEGLKFMVYLQKENIIDESGMPKERFSAEFPKEGPSILRIQQVVRGDSAAYFCASSNSDRGPYEQYFGPGTRLTVT.

V is TRBV11-2 and J is TRBJ2-1, with 9 positions matching TRBD2. CDR3 size: 15 residues. Germline V gene sequence: CDR1 SGHAT, CDR2 FQNNGV. J gave up 5 bases and V 6 bases, and 8 bases lay outside the gene matches. The CDR3 protein is CASRMAGGSHNEQFF. The CDR3 DNA reads as TGTGCCAGCAGGATGGCGGGGGGGTCGCACAATGAGCAGTTCTTC. Filled out from reference TRBV11-2 and TRBJ2-1, the complete variable domain reads EAGVAQSPRYKIIEKRQSVAFWCNPISGHATLYWYQQILGQGPKLLIQFQNNGVVDDSQLPKDRFSAERLKGVDSTLKIQPAKLEDSAVYLCASRMAGGSHNEQFFGPGTRLTVL.

This chain uses TRBV28 with TRBJ2-3, with 9 nucleotides matching TRBD1. This CDR3 is built from 15 residues. The ends lost 8 bases at V and 3 bases at J; junction bases unmatched: 9. Germline values: CDR1 MDHEN, CDR2 SYDVKM. CDR3 residues: CASPPGQGRTDTQYF. The CDR3 nucleotides are TGTGCCAGCCCCCCGGGACAGGGTAGGACAGATACGCAGTATTTT.

DNA for the CDR3: TGTGCCAGCAGGATGACAGGCACTAATGAAAAACTGTTTTTT. Protein sequence: CASRMTGTNEKLFF. The genes are TRBV2 and TRBJ1-4, with D possibly TRBD1 on 6 matching bases. Germline assignment: CDR1 SNHLY and CDR2 FYNNEI. The CDR3 consists of 14 residues. Trimming shortened V by 6 bases and J by 2 bases, and 10 bases separated the two germline ends.

The genes are TRBV6-5 and TRBJ2-7; D remains unclear. CDR3 length: 12 amino acids. Trimming left V 6 bases short and J 4 bases short, with 10 bases between. Germline CDR1 reads MNHEY; CDR2 reads SVGAGI. CDR3 sequence (DNA): TGTGCCAGCAGGGGTGGGCGATACGAGCAGTACTTC. Its protein is CASRGGRYEQYF.

The genes are TRBV6-1 and TRBJ2-1; D might be TRBD2 (7 bases). The CDR3 is 16 residues long. Germline CDR1 and CDR2: MNHNS and SASEGT. Trimming took 1 base from V and 4 from J, leaving 14 bases between them. CDR3 nucleotide sequence: TGTGCCAGCAGTGAAGTGGGGGGGCGAGGGTACAATGAGCAGTTCTTC. It is translated as CASSEVGGRGYNEQFF.

The genes are TRBV2 and TRBJ2-5; 9 bases fit TRBD1. The J call is doubtful: the DNA matches TRBJ2-7 better. Germline V lookup: CDR1 SNHLY, CDR2 FYNNEI. The CDR3 loop spans 14 amino acids. CDR3 region: CASSRDRAIDEQYF. CDR3 in DNA: TGTGCCAGCAGCAGGGACAGGGCCATCGACGAGCAGTACTTC.

For this clone: Other DNA sequences of this sample code for an identical CDR3. The genes are TRBV30 and TRBJ2-6; a possible D gene is TRBD2 (6 bases). V was pared by 3 bases and J by 1 base, with 10 bases between. The CDR3 runs to 15 residues. Germline CDR1 GTSNPN, CDR2 SVGIG (reference sequence). CDR3: CAWSGDLSGANVLTF. The CDR3 DNA follows: TGTGCCTGGAGCGGGGACTTATCTGGGGCCAACGTCCTGACTTTC.

This clone was seen more than once but under ten times. The chain uses TRBV28 and TRBJ1-6; D remains ambiguous. The V gene's germline CDR1 is MDHEN and CDR2 SYDVKM. V dropped 7 bases and J dropped 0 bases, with 10 bases sitting between them. The CDR3 spans 15 residues. CDR3 in amino acids: CASTVPSSYNSPLHF. The CDR3 DNA reads TGTGCCAGCACTGTGCCTAGCTCCTATAATTCACCCCTCCACTTT.

As for this clone: Other DNA sequences of this sample code for an identical CDR3. The chain couples TRBV9 to TRBJ2-1; D call uncertain. CDR1 is SGDLS and CDR2 is YYNGEE in the germline V gene. Between the trimmed V and J ends, which lost 4 bases and 0 bases, there was a span of 8 bases. This CDR3 spans 14 amino acids. The CDR3 nucleotides are TGTGCCAGCAGCCCCCTAAGCTCCTACAATGAGCAGTTCTTC. Translation: CASSPLSSYNEQFF.

This clone occurred once. It is likely a read error: a sequence one base away is far more abundant. The sample holds other DNA sequences that translate to the same CDR3. The chain employs TRBV15 and TRBJ2-2; no reliable D call. Trimming took 4 bases from V and 3 from J, leaving 9 bases between them. From germline, CDR1 is LNHNV and CDR2 YYDKDF (reference sequence). This CDR3 spans 14 amino acids. CDR3 DNA: TGTGCCACCAGCAACAGAGAGGACACCGGGGAGCTGTTTTTT. It encodes CATSNREDTGELFF.

The J gene is TRBJ1-3, the V gene TRBV19; unclear D gene. V was trimmed by 3 bases and J by 4 bases, leaving 7 bases between them. Germline CDR1 is LNHDA and CDR2 is SQIVND (reference sequence). This CDR3 comprises 13 residues. The CDR3 spells CASSMGRGNTIYF. As DNA, the CDR3 is TGTGCCAGTAGTATGGGTCGGGGAAACACCATATATTTT.

The chain couples TRBV5-1 to TRBJ2-5; 10 positions match TRBD1. CDR1 SGHRS and CDR2 YFSETQ come from the germline V gene. V lost 3 bases to trimming and J lost 4 bases; unmatched junction nucleotides: 6. The CDR3 is 15 amino acids. The CDR3 DNA reads TGCGCCAGCAGCTCTGGGGACAGGGGTCGAGAGACCCAGTACTTC. This encodes CASSSGDRGRETQYF.

About this clone itself: A far larger clone is one base from this, pointing to a likely read error. V gene TRBV7-9 combines with J gene TRBJ2-3; D gene ambiguous. Germline CDR1 reads SEHNR; CDR2 reads FQNEAQ (reference sequence). The CDR3 has 14 residues. With 0 bases removed from V and 2 bases from J, the gap between germline ends came to 6 bases. The CDR3 reads CASSLAGNTDTQYF. The DNA of the CDR3 is TGTGCCAGCAGCTTAGCGGGGAACACAGATACGCAGTATTTT.

The chain combines TRBV28 with TRBJ1-6; possibly TRBD1 for D (5 bases). V was cut by 6 bases and J by 9 bases, with 18 bases left in between. The CDR3 length is 15 residues. Germline CDR1 MDHEN, CDR2 SYDVKM. The CDR3, as DNA: TGTGCCAGCAGCAAGATCGACAGACGTTTTTCACCCCTCCACTTT. This translates into CASSKIDRRFSPLHF. The whole variable domain, remainder taken from reference TRBV28 and TRBJ1-6, is DVKVTQSSRYLVKRTGEKVFLECVQDMDHENMFWYRQDPGLGLRLIYFSYDVKMKEKGDIPEGYSVSREKKERFSLILESASTNQTSMYLCASSKIDRRFSPLHFGNGTRLTVT.

V and J are TRBV28 and TRBJ1-2; maybe TRBD1 (5 bases). Germline loops: CDR1 MDHEN, CDR2 SYDVKM. The V gene lost 7 bases and the J gene lost 6 bases, with 18 bases spanning the gap. The CDR3 loop spans 14 amino acids. CDR3 DNA: TGTGCCAGCAAAAGTCCCCAGGGCCTCCATGGCTACACCTTC. Translating gives CASKSPQGLHGYTF.

The chain employs TRBV30 and TRBJ1-5, with D perhaps TRBD1 (5 bases). V was trimmed by 1 base and J by 3 bases, leaving 7 bases between them. Germline V gene data show CDR1 as GTSNPN and CDR2 as SVGIG (reference sequence). The CDR3 covers 13 residues. CDR3 residues: CAWSGGANQPQHF. In DNA, the CDR3 is TGTGCCTGGAGTGGAGGGGCCAATCAGCCCCAGCATTTT.

Written as DNA, the CDR3 is TGTGCCAGCAGCTTATTTGGGACAGGCCTTAGCTCTGGAAACACCATATATTTT. Translating it yields CASSLFGTGLSSGNTIYF. The chain combines TRBV7-2 with TRBJ1-3; 8 positions agree with TRBD1. J lost 0 bases, V lost 2 bases, and 9 bases had no gene match. From germline, CDR1 is SGHTA and CDR2 FQGNSA. This CDR3 has 18 residues.

This clone came up many times. The chain employs TRBV29-1 and TRBJ2-3; tentative D call: TRBD2 (5 bases). V dropped 7 bases and J dropped 8 bases, with 16 bases sitting between them. The germline CDR1 and CDR2 sequences are SQVTM and ANQGSEA. This CDR3 contains 12 residues. CDR3 loop: CSAQRPDGTQYF. The CDR3 DNA reads TGCAGCGCCCAGCGGCCTGACGGTACGCAGTATTTT.

The chain is built from TRBV6-5 and TRBJ2-7; D possibly matches TRBD1 or TRBD2 (6 bases each). Germline CDR1 is MNHEY and CDR2 is SVGAGI. Trimming removed 6 bases at V and 7 bases at J, with 22 bases between. The length of the CDR3 is 15 residues. CDR3 DNA sequence: TGTGCCAGCAGCCAGGGGCGGGAAGTCTCCGGTGAGCAGTACTTC. Amino acids: CASSQGREVSGEQYF.

The chain is built from TRBV4-3 and TRBJ1-4; D unresolved. The germline gives CDR1 LGHNA, CDR2 YSLEER. V gave up 2 bases and J gave up 8 bases, with 18 bases separating them. The length of the CDR3 is 16 residues. The CDR3 spells CASSQSGRFAGEKLFF. The CDR3 DNA reads TGCGCCAGCAGCCAAAGTGGGAGGTTTGCGGGGGAAAAACTGTTTTTT.